Only a few counts were recorded for the clone carrying this T cell receptor beta chain. Antigen unknown. The data stem from a study of spatial heterogeneity in lung cancer. Overall study: The library had UMIs, and each TCR and UMI pair averaged more than ten raw reads. Study findings and constraints: Blood showed ubiquitous tumor TCRs more often at resection than at routine follow-up.

The library protocol tagged each TCR cDNA with a unique molecular identifier. TCRdb passed the 5' RACE reads through MiXCR, listing each CDR3 protein once. The sample holds about 82,000 distinct CDR3 sequences, over 10% seen once. Germline-derived CDR1 and CDR2 are SGDLS and YYNGEE. The CDR3 loop spans 17 amino acids. V was pared by 0 bases and J by 2 bases, with 6 bases of the junction left unmatched. Time point specified: sample taken at primary tumor resection. Unsorted whole RNA of tumor, nontumor lung or frozen PBMC was sequenced. The donors were 72 patients with non-small cell lung cancer that was early-stage and untreated.

The chain joins TRBV9 to TRBJ2-2, with 8 bases identical to TRBD2. This TCR was sampled from a male donor with early-stage non-small cell lung cancer. The material was PBMCs, obtained at surgery. The CDR3 DNA sequence: TGTGCCAGCAGCGTAGGGGCTAGCGGGCCTAACACCGGGGAGCTGTTTTTT. Translation: CASSVGASGPNTGELFF.